The 20 T cell receptor beta chains presented below share a single source sample, sequenced in a study of CD8 T cells in ankylosing spondylitis (dated by TCRdb to about 2017). Overall study outcomes, separate from this receptor: Blood from ankylosing spondylitis patients appeared to be characterized by a TCR beta motif made up of about 8 highly homologous amino acid variants.

Receptors were amplified or captured by 5' RACE. The listed sequencing device is Illumina HiSeq 2500. In-frame beta chains were kept once TCRdb had trimmed the public reads at Q25 with fastp and called clones with MiXCR. Merged by CDR3 protein, the rows form single entries marked with the most common genes and DNA. The sample table shows 750,000 to 850,000 distinct CDR3 sequences, and about 10% are seen once. The ten top clones hold approximately 0.46% of the sample. The antigens for these receptors are not known. Sequenced input: blood, either unsorted or a sorted T cell fraction (not recorded which). The receptors stem from a male donor with ankylosing spondylitis.

The chain links TRBV7-2 to TRBJ2-2; 8 nucleotides match TRBD1. This CDR3 is built from 13 residues. V lost 6 bases to trimming and J lost 6 bases; unmatched junction nucleotides: 3. Germline V gene data show CDR1 as SGHTA and CDR2 as FQGNSA. The CDR3 reads CASRGQGAGELFF. Written as DNA, the CDR3 is TGTGCCAGCAGAGGACAGGGAGCCGGGGAGCTGTTTTTT.

V is TRBV20-1 and J is TRBJ2-5, with D tentatively TRBD1 (6 bases). The germline V gene has CDR1 DFQATT and CDR2 SNEGSKA (reference sequence). V lost 6 bases and J lost 2, with 19 bases in between. The CDR3 totals 15 residues. The CDR3 sequence: CSASPTRQVQETQYF. In nucleotides, the CDR3 is TGCAGTGCGAGCCCGACGAGACAGGTACAAGAGACCCAGTACTTC.

At least ten counts were recorded for this clonotype. V is TRBV10-3 and J is TRBJ1-5, with 11 bases lining up with TRBD1. The CDR3 extends over 16 amino acids. J was trimmed by 2 bases and V by 3 bases; bases with no gene match: 3. CDR1 is ENHRY, CDR2 SYGVKD, per germline. In nucleotides, the CDR3 is TGTGCCATCAGTGACGGGACAGGGGGGCGCAATCAGCCCCAGCATTTT. Amino acid sequence: CAISDGTGGRNQPQHF.

In this sample, this clonotype turned up many times. The rearrangement links TRBV12-3 or TRBV12-4 to TRBJ2-1; tentatively, D is TRBD2 (7 bases). Trimming removed 7 bases from V and 7 bases from J, with 17 bases in between. This CDR3 has 14 amino acids. CDR3 in DNA: TGTGCCAGCACCCTGGGGGGGCGGCGGAATGAGCAGTTCTTC. This sequence encodes CASTLGGRRNEQFF.

V is TRBV9 and J is TRBJ2-1; no reliable D call. Trimming took 0 bases from V and 8 from J, leaving 18 bases between them. CDR3 size: 16 residues. Germline assignment: CDR1 SGDLS and CDR2 YYNGEE. DNA for the CDR3: TGTGCCAGCAGCGTAGGGACGGGTGGTAGGGTGGATGAGCAGTTCTTC. Amino acid sequence: CASSVGTGGRVDEQFF.

V usage is TRBV20-1 and J usage is TRBJ2-5; D is possibly TRBD1 or TRBD2 (5 bases each). Trimming took off 1 base at V and 2 bases at J, with 11 bases between the two ends. The CDR3 has 14 amino acids. Germline CDR1 reads DFQATT; CDR2 reads SNEGSKA (reference sequence). This CDR3 reads CSARAGTEQETQYF. The CDR3 coding sequence is TGCAGTGCTAGAGCCGGGACCGAACAAGAGACCCAGTACTTC.

This clonotype was counted between two and nine times. The chain carries TRBV5-6 and TRBJ1-4; 7 nucleotides align to TRBD1. This CDR3 is built from 14 residues. The germline V gene has CDR1 SGHDT and CDR2 YYEEEE. With V trimmed by 0 bases and J by 6 bases, 2 bases remained unmatched. CDR3 loop: CASSLVGQYEKLFF. The CDR3 DNA reads as TGTGCCAGCAGCTTGGTGGGACAGTATGAAAAACTGTTTTTT.

This clonotype was seen a handful of times. The rearrangement joins TRBV5-6 to TRBJ1-1; possibly TRBD1 for D (6 bases). Germline loops: CDR1 SGHDT, CDR2 YYEEEE. The CDR3 is 15 residues long. Trimming took 4 bases from V and 4 from J, leaving 17 bases between them. This chain's CDR3 is CASSPWGAGTTEAFF. CDR3 DNA sequence: TGTGCCAGCAGCCCTTGGGGGGCCGGTACCACTGAAGCTTTCTTT.

The chain joins TRBV15 to TRBJ2-6; D is possibly TRBD1 or TRBD2 (5 bases each). The CDR3 is made up of 23 amino acids. V was pared by 0 bases and J by 0 bases, with 27 bases between. In germline, CDR1 is LNHNV, CDR2 YYDKDF (reference sequence). The CDR3: CATSREDPRYLGRASSGANVLTF. For the CDR3, the DNA is TGTGCCACCAGCAGAGAGGATCCTAGATATTTGGGACGGGCTTCCTCTGGGGCCAACGTCCTGACTTTC.

The rearrangement links TRBV5-1 to TRBJ2-3; tentative D call: TRBD1 (7 bases). Trimming removed 1 base from V and 0 bases from J, with 12 bases in between. The germline V gene has CDR1 SGHRS and CDR2 YFSETQ. The CDR3 is 16 residues long. The CDR3 sequence: CASSLRGDRSTDTQYF. CDR3 in DNA: TGCGCCAGCAGCTTGAGGGGGGACAGAAGCACAGATACGCAGTATTTT.

The chain carries TRBV20-1 and TRBJ2-3; TRBD1 is a possible D gene (5 bases). V lost 6 bases and J 2 bases, leaving 18 bases between the germline ends. This CDR3 contains 15 residues. Germline V gene sequence: CDR1 DFQATT, CDR2 SNEGSKA (reference sequence). The DNA of the CDR3 is TGCAGTGCCATTAGAGCTCAGGGTGCCACAGATACGCAGTATTTT. It specifies CSAIRAQGATDTQYF.

The chain carries TRBV5-5 and TRBJ1-5; no firm D call. CDR3 size: 15 residues. The germline V and J ends were trimmed by 6 bases and 11 bases, with 24 bases remaining between them. CDR1 and CDR2 from the germline V gene are SGHKS and YYEKEE (reference sequence). CDR3 sequence (DNA): TGTGCCAGCAAAGTGGGAGGGCAGAACTATGAAACCCAGCATTTT. Amino acids: CASKVGGQNYETQHF.

This clonotype showed up just a few times. This rearrangement joins TRBV10-2 to TRBJ2-7; the D gene is possibly TRBD2 (6 bases). V dropped 6 bases and J dropped 0 bases, with 15 bases sitting between them. The CDR3 loop spans 15 amino acids. Germline V CDR1 and CDR2: WSHSY, SAAADI. The CDR3 DNA reads as TGCGCCAGCAGCCGTTATAGCGGAGTCTCCTACGAGCAGTACTTC. Its translation: CASSRYSGVSYEQYF.

The chain links TRBV7-2 to TRBJ2-7; D could derive from TRBD1 or TRBD2 (5 bases each). Germline V lookup: CDR1 SGHTA, CDR2 FQGNSA. The CDR3 length is 11 residues. Trimming shortened V by 4 bases and J by 6 bases, and 7 bases separated the two germline ends. The DNA of the CDR3 is TGTGCCAGCAGCTGGGGGATCGAGCAGTACTTC. The encoded protein is CASSWGIEQYF.

This clonotype was picked up a small number of times. The rearrangement uses TRBV6-1 and TRBJ1-1; D uncertain. The V end lost 8 bases, the J end lost 4 bases, and 17 bases lay between the germline ends. CDR1 and CDR2 from the germline V gene are MNHNS and SASEGT. The CDR3 is 14 residues long. CDR3 amino acids: CASSTRVESTEAFF. DNA for the CDR3: TGTGCCAGCTCCACGAGGGTAGAGAGCACTGAAGCTTTCTTT.

This clonotype was observed at least ten times. CDR3 residues: CSVEQGVMTEAFF. Here the CDR3 DNA reads TGCAGCGTGGAACAGGGCGTGATGACTGAAGCTTTCTTT. The chain joins TRBV29-1 to TRBJ1-1; weak D call: TRBD1 (6 bases). CDR3 length: 13 residues. Germline-derived CDR1 and CDR2 are SQVTM and ANQGSEA. V was shortened by 6 bases and J by 5 bases, with 16 bases between the two germline ends.

The chain is built from TRBV5-1 and TRBJ2-7; D is perhaps TRBD1 (6 bases). The CDR3 spans 15 residues. Germline-derived CDR1 and CDR2 are SGHRS and YFSETQ. Trimming shortened V by 1 base and J by 2 bases, and 13 bases separated the two germline ends. The CDR3 DNA reads as TGCGCCAGCAGCTTGAGCCGGGACACAACCTACGAGCAGTACTTC. As protein: CASSLSRDTTYEQYF.

This sequence joins TRBV7-2 and TRBJ1-5, with 8 bases fitting TRBD1. The V gene end was trimmed by 4 bases and the J gene end by 6 bases; junction bases not matched to a gene: 8. This CDR3 comprises 15 residues. Germline CDR1 and CDR2: SGHTA and FQGNSA. The CDR3 DNA is TGTGCCAGCAGCTCCGACAGGGGTCGGACTCAGCCCCAGCATTTT. It codes for CASSSDRGRTQPQHF.

The chain uses TRBV7-2 and TRBJ2-7, with 7 positions matching TRBD1. V lost 5 bases and J lost 1; bases outside the gene matches: 8. From germline, CDR1 is SGHTA and CDR2 FQGNSA. The CDR3 runs 15 residues. This CDR3 is CASSTGTDRSYEQYF. In nucleotides, the CDR3 is TGTGCCAGCAGCACCGGGACAGACAGATCCTACGAGCAGTACTTC.

The rearrangement links TRBV25-1 to TRBJ2-5; D might be TRBD2 (6 bases). V gave up 2 bases and J gave up 4 bases, with 14 bases separating them. This CDR3 comprises 15 residues. CDR1 MGHDK and CDR2 SYGVNS come from the germline V gene. The CDR3 DNA is TGTGCCAGCAGTGAAGGGGATAGCGGAAGAGAGACCCAGTACTTC. As protein: CASSEGDSGRETQYF.